This entry describes one TCR beta chain. CDR1 is SGHAT, CDR2 FQNNGV, per germline. V was shortened by 4 bases and J by 7 bases, with 17 bases between the two germline ends. CDR3 length: 14 residues. This sample was included in a study of blood T cell repertoires in COVID-19. Study-level information: The samples span acute and convalescent COVID-19 from the United States, Italy and Spain.

Original processing methods: Reference gene primer amplification in the assay estimated nucleated cell counts. Data came from immunoSEQ multiplex PCR; TCRdb stores just in-frame clones and leaves some out. From that table come the V and J calls and clone size; the DNA was used to work out D and trimming. The table lists fewer than 450,000 clones, roughly 90% of them singletons, with 7.3% in the top ten. A Seattle source enrolled patients during active infection and followed them longitudinally. Material: peripheral blood. The rearrangement links TRBV11-2 to TRBJ2-7; tentative D call: TRBD2 (5 bases). The TCR was taken from a woman aged 65 to 85 with COVID-19, enrolled during active disease. CDR3 in DNA: TGTGCCAGCAGCTCCAGTCGGCGGACTGGGGAGCAGTACTTC. Its translation: CASSSSRRTGEQYF.